This T cell receptor (beta chain) was identified during a study of cytomegalovirus exposure and HLA in healthy donors. Whole-study context: Early released data had tens of millions of unique TCRs, all coming from HLA-typed donors. The study placed around 80% of its 350 to 400 genotyped donors in the Caucasian-associated ancestry cluster. General study findings and limits: Three CMV-associated chains proved CMV antigen-specific in vitro. Fewer N-insertions (relative to the roughly 630-donor mean) were reportedly seen in an Asian-associated ancestry cluster in a later analysis.

As for this clone: No antigen is known for it.

The PCR used 60 Vbeta and 13 Jbeta primers. The repertoire was sequenced with immunoSEQ multiplex PCR; TCRdb's copy has only in-frame clones and lacks some. Of around 210,000 clones in the sample, 78% were seen once. The germline V gene has CDR1 SGHNT and CDR2 YYREEE (reference sequence). The trim removed 2 bases at V and 6 bases at J, leaving 8 bases unmatched. The CDR3 sequence is 15 residues long. This sequence was found in a boy aged 5 to 17 in good health and CMV-seronegative. Sequenced: PBMCs. The chain joins TRBV5-4 to TRBJ1-2; TRBD1 matches 9 bases. The CDR3 region has the DNA TGTGCCAGCAGCTTAGGACCCGACAGGGGGAATGGCTACACCTTC. Amino acids: CASSLGPDRGNGYTF.